This T cell receptor beta chain derives from a study of Graves' ophthalmopathy and Graves' hyperthyroidism. Study-wide background: Hyperthyroidism was classified as stable if no ophthalmopathy occurred within 18 months of follow-up. Overall study results and limits: The majority of expanded thyroid clonotypes above 0.001 frequency also occurred in blood.

Germline assignment: CDR1 SEHNR and CDR2 FQNEAQ (reference sequence). The CDR3 sequence is 14 residues long. Included hyperthyroidism patients were aged 18 to 65 and newly diagnosed (under 2 months' duration). CDR3 regions of TCR beta were amplified from RNA transcripts. After a first-round RT-PCR with HTBI primers, a second-round multiplex PCR was run. TCRdb called the multiplex PCR reads again in MiXCR, with one record for every CDR3 protein. This sample has about 550,000 distinct CDR3 sequences, with just under 40% found just once. Comment on this clonotype: The antigen remains undetermined.

This chain joins TRBV7-9 and TRBJ1-5; weak D call: TRBD1 (6 bases). The end of the DNA is better explained by TRBJ2-3, so the J call may be wrong. Sequencing was carried out using peripheral blood or thyroid tissue (not recorded which). This sequence originates from an adult man with Graves' hyperthyroidism. CDR3 sequence (DNA): TGTGCCAGCAGCCTAAGGACAGGCACAGATACGCAGTATTTT. It translates to CASSLRTGTDTQYF.